Listed below are T cell receptor beta chains from one sample, sequenced in a study of CD8+ T cells in alopecia areata. Sequencing used immunoSEQ multiplex PCR; TCRdb keeps in-frame clones, though not all of them. The sample carries around 100,000 clones, roughly 53% recorded once. Sequencing was done on a sample of CD4+ T cells sorted from blood. Source of these receptors: a human donor in good health. CDR3s leave out the opening cysteine and the closing phenylalanine or tryptophan.

length: 13
V: TRBV4-1
CDR3: ASSSPRNGRGEQF

length: 13
V: TRBV6-5
CDR3: ASSYSLASNYEQY

length: 11
V: TRBV30
CDR3: AWSVRLSYEQY

length: 13
V: TRBV5-6
CDR3: ASSPIEVSGNTIY

length: 13
V: TRBV5-1
CDR3: ASSGSPGRTGELF

length: 12
V: TRBV5-1
CDR3: ASSFGGTIYEQY

length: 15
V: TRBV15
CDR3: ATSRGSGRSSYNEQF

length: 14
V: TRBV25-1
CDR3: ASTVTHTSGQETQY

length: 10
V: TRBV30
CDR3: AWSRDNYEQY

length: 10
V: TRBV7-2
CDR3: ASSPIGLKAF

length: 10
V: TRBV11-1
CDR3: ASGITNTEAF

length: 10
V: TRBV5-1
CDR3: ASSLGQGTQY

length: 15
V: TRBV5-6
CDR3: ASSLRSGSPSTDTQY

length: 10
V: TRBV29-1
CDR3: SPGTSGAVRF

length: 12
V: TRBV30
CDR3: AWSRQGGHQPQH

length: 10
V: TRBV2
CDR3: ASSAESYGYT

length: 12
V: TRBV2
CDR3: ASSEQGPQETQY

length: 13
V: TRBV5-1
CDR3: ASSLAASYNSPLH

length: 13
V: TRBV6-6
CDR3: ASTAGGSAKNIQY

length: 11
V: TRBV29-1
CDR3: SAVKGAGNTIY

length: 15
V: TRBV5-6
CDR3: ASSAAVGSRGSYEQY

length: 10
V: TRBV28
CDR3: AIRSGTYGYT

length: 9
V: TRBV6-6
CDR3: ASNGGREQF

length: 9
V: TRBV7-9
CDR3: ASAGGHEQY

length: 11
V: TRBV2
CDR3: ASSEDSADTQY

length: 13
V: TRBV30
CDR3: AWLPPGQSSEKLF

length: 14
V: TRBV7-3
CDR3: ASSLTEGGFNQPQH

length: 10
V: TRBV7-9
CDR3: ASSLAIYGYT

length: 14
V: TRBV7-7
CDR3: ASSLDTRASYNEQF

length: 13
V: TRBV5-1
CDR3: ASSLARESTDTQY

length: 9
V: TRBV25-1
CDR3: ASSGGYEQY

length: 9
V: TRBV6-5
CDR3: ASSWGTEAF

length: 13
V: TRBV4-1
CDR3: ASSHPLGPNEKLF

length: 15
V: TRBV27
CDR3: ASSFKRGAGLNTEAF

length: 14
V: TRBV14
CDR3: ASSQDPRLGGETQY

length: 15
V: TRBV27
CDR3: ASSLSPRQALGTEAF

length: 11
V: TRBV6-1
CDR3: ASTTGGDYGYT

length: 13
V: TRBV5-1
CDR3: ASSLSGTQGETQY

length: 9
V: TRBV30
CDR3: AWGVSDRAG

length: 10
V: TRBV30
CDR3: AWSVVVGELF

length: 9
V: TRBV30
CDR3: AWKGAGELF

length: 11
V: TRBV6-5
CDR3: AISDGQGGEQY

length: 13
V: TRBV4-1
CDR3: ASSQARRLFDGYT

length: 14
V: TRBV4-2
CDR3: ASSLRTSGGTDTQY

length: 12
V: TRBV6-6
CDR3: ASRKGTVEYEQY

length: 12
V: TRBV7-2
CDR3: ASSPRGGRDTQY

length: 12
V: TRBV5-1
CDR3: ASKNTGSTDTQY

length: 12
V: TRBV5-1
CDR3: ASSFWTSSYEQY

length: 11
V: TRBV7-9
CDR3: ASSQRAVYEQY

length: 12
V: TRBV11-2
CDR3: ASSLSFGGETQY

length: 12
V: TRBV2
CDR3: ASMAVNSNQPQH

length: 15
V: TRBV4-2
CDR3: ASGSPHGGTSTDTQY

length: 12
V: TRBV18
CDR3: ASSSRDPPYEQY